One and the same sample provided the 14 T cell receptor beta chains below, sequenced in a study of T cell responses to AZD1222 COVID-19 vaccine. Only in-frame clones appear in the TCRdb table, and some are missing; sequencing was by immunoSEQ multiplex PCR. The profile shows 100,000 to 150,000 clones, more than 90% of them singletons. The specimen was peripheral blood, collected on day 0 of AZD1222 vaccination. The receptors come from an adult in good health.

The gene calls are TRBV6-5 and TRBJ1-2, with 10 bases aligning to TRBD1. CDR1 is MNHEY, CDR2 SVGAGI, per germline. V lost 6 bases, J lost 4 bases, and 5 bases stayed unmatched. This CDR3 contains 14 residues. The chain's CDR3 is CASSWDRGPYGYTF. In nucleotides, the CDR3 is TGTGCCAGCAGCTGGGACAGGGGACCCTATGGCTACACCTTC.

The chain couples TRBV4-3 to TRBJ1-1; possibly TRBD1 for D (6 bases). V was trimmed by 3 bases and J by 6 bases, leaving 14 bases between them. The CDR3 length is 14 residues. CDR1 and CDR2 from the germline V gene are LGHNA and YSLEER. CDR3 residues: CASSHPTGGAEAFF. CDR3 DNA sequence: TGCGCCAGCAGCCATCCGACAGGCGGAGCTGAAGCTTTCTTT.

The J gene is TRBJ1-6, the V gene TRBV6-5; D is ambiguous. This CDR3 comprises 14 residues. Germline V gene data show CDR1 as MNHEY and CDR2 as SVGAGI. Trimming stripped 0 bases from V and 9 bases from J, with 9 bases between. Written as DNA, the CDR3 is TGTGCCAGCAGTTACTCGACTTTTAGTTCACCCCTCCACTTT. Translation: CASSYSTFSSPLHF.

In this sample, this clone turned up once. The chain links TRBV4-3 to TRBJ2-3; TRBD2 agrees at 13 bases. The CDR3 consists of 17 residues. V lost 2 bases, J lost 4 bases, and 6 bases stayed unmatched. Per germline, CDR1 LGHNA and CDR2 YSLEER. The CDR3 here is CASSQQTSGGAPDTQYF. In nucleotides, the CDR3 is TGCGCCAGCAGCCAACAAACTAGCGGGGGGGCCCCAGATACGCAGTATTTT.

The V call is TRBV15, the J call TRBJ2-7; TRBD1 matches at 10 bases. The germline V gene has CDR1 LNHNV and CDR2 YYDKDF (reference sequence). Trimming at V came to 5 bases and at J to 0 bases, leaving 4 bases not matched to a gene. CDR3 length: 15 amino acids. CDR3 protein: CATSPDRGPSYEQYF. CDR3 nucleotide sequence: TGTGCCACCAGCCCTGACAGGGGGCCCTCCTACGAGCAGTACTTC.

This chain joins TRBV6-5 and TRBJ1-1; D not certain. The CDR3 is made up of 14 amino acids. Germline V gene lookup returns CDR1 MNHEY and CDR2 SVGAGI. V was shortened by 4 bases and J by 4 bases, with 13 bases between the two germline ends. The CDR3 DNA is TGTGCCAGCAGTTTGTACGGGCCGGGCACTGAAGCTTTCTTT. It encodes CASSLYGPGTEAFF.

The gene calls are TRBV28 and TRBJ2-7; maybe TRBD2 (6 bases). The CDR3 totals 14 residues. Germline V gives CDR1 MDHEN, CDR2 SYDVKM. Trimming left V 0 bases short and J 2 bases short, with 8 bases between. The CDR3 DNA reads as TGTGCCAGCAGTTTATGCAGCGGGCCCTACGAGCAGTACTTC. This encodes CASSLCSGPYEQYF.

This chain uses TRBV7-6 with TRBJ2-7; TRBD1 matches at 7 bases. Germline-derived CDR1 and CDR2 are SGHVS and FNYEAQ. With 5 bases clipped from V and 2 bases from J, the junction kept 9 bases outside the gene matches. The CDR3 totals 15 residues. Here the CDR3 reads CASSRRQGATYEQYF. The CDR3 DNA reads TGTGCCAGCAGCCGGAGACAGGGTGCAACCTACGAGCAGTACTTC.

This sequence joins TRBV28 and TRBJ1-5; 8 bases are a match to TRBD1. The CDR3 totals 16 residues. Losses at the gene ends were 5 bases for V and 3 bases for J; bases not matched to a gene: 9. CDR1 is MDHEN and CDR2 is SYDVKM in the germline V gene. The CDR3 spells CASSPRQGRDNQPQHF. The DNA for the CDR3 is TGTGCCAGCAGTCCACGACAGGGGCGAGACAATCAGCCCCAGCATTTT.

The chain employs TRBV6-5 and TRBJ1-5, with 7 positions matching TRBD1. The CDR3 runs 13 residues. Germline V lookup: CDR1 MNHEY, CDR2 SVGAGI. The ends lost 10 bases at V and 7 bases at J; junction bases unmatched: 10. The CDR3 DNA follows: TGTGCCACCCGGAATAGAGGGGGCCAGCCCCAGCATTTT. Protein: CATRNRGGQPQHF.

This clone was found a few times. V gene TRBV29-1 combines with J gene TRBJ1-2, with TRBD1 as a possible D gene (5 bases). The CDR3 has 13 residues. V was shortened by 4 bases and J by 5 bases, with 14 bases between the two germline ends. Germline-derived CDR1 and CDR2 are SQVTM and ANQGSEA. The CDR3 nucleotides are TGCAGCGTTGGGTCCCCCCAGGGATATGGCTACACCTTC. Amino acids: CSVGSPQGYGYTF.

The CDR3 DNA is TGTGCCAGCAGTACGGGACTGTCCTACGAGCAGTACTTC. It is translated as CASSTGLSYEQYF. This chain connects TRBV6-2 or TRBV6-3 to TRBJ2-7; D may be TRBD2 (6 bases). V lost 5 bases and J lost 1, with 9 bases in between. From germline, CDR1 is MNHEY and CDR2 SVGEGT. The CDR3 length is 13 residues.

Here the CDR3 DNA reads TGTGCCAGCAGTTTGCTGGCGGCCGACAATGAGCAGTTCTTC. Protein sequence: CASSLLAADNEQFF. This chain links TRBV27 with TRBJ2-1, with D hard to call. There are 14 residues in the CDR3. Between the trimmed V and J ends, which lost 3 bases and 5 bases, there was a span of 11 bases. Germline V gives CDR1 MNHEY, CDR2 SMNVEV (reference sequence).

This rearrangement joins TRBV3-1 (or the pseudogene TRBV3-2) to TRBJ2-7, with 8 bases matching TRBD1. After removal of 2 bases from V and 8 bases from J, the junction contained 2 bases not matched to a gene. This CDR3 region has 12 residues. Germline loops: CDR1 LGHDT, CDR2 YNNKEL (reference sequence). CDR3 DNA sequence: TGTGCCAGCAGCCAAAGGGACAGGCAGCAGTACTTC. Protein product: CASSQRDRQQYF.